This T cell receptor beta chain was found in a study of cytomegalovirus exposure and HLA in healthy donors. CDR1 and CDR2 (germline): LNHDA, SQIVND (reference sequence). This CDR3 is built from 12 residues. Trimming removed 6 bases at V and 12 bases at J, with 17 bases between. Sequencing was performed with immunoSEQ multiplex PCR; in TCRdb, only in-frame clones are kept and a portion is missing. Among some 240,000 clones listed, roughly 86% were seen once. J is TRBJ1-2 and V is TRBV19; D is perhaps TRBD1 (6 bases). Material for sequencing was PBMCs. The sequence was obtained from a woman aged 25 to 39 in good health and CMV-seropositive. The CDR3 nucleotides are TGTGCCAGTAGCTCTTTAACAGGGCGCCACACCTTC. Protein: CASSSLTGRHTF.